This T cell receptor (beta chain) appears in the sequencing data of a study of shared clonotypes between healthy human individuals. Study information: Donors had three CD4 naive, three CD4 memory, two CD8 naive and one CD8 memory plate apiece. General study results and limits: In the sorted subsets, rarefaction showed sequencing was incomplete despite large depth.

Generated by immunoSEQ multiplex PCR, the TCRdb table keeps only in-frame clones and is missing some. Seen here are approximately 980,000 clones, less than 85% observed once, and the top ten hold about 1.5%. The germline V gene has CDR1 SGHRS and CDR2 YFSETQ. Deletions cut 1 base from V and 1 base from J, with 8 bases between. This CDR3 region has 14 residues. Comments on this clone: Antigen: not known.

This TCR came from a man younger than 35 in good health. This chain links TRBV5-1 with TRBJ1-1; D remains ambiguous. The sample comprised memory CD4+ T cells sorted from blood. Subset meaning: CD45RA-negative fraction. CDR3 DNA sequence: TGCGCCAGCAGCTTGATGTCAGAGAACACTGAAGCTTTCTTT. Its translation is CASSLMSENTEAFF.